These 22 T cell receptor beta chains were all obtained from the same sample, sequenced in a study of T cells after yellow fever vaccination. TCRdb fed the 5' RACE reads into MiXCR, producing one record per CDR3 protein. The sample yields hundreds of thousands of distinct CDR3 sequences, roughly a sixth seen once. Sequencing was performed on PBMCs, taken before the yellow fever booster vaccination. Receptors were obtained from a man between 18 and 29 years old who received the YFV17D yellow fever vaccine.

A few counts support this clonotype. The CDR3 protein is CASTQTGGYGYTF. The CDR3, as DNA: TGTGCCAGCACCCAGACAGGGGGTTACGGCTACACCTTC. This chain joins TRBV12-3 or TRBV12-4 and TRBJ1-2, with 9 nucleotides matching TRBD1. The CDR3 is 13 residues long. V trimming: 7 bases; J trimming: 8 bases; junction bases outside the gene matches: 8.

The gene calls are TRBV7-9 and TRBJ1-2; D remains unclear. Trimming shortened V by 4 bases and J by 0 bases, and 9 bases separated the two germline ends. Germline V lookup: CDR1 SEHNR, CDR2 FQNEAQ (reference sequence). The CDR3 sequence is 14 residues long. The CDR3 spells CASSSGLANYGYTF. DNA for the CDR3: TGTGCCAGCAGCTCCGGACTAGCTAACTATGGCTACACCTTC.

The rearrangement links TRBV5-1 to TRBJ1-2, with D perhaps TRBD1 (5 bases). The germline CDR1 and CDR2 sequences are SGHRS and YFSETQ. The CDR3 spans 14 residues. The germline V and J ends were trimmed by 3 bases and 0 bases, with 9 bases remaining between them. DNA of the CDR3: TGCGCCAGCAGCTCGGGACGGACTAACTATGGCTACACCTTC. Its translation is CASSSGRTNYGYTF.

In its sample, this clonotype was seen many times. The chain couples TRBV7-2 to TRBJ2-7; D is unclear. Germline V gene sequence: CDR1 SGHTA, CDR2 FQGNSA. There are 13 residues in the CDR3. The germline V and J ends were trimmed by 6 bases and 0 bases, with 9 bases remaining between them. The CDR3 reads CASSLSPSYEQYF. The CDR3 DNA follows: TGTGCCAGCAGTTTATCCCCCTCCTACGAGCAGTACTTC.

V and J are TRBV7-2 and TRBJ2-1, with D perhaps being TRBD1 or TRBD2 (5 bases each). V was trimmed by 2 bases and J by 3 bases, leaving 11 bases between them. CDR3 length equals 15 residues. The V gene's germline CDR1 is SGHTA and CDR2 FQGNSA. CDR3 amino acids: CASSLLVGVYNEQFF. The CDR3 DNA reads as TGTGCCAGCAGCTTACTTGTGGGGGTCTACAATGAGCAGTTCTTC.

The CDR3 sequence is CASSLSTGRHQNIQYF. The DNA for the CDR3 is TGTGCCAGCAGCTTATCGACGGGCAGGCACCAAAACATTCAGTACTTC. The rearrangement joins TRBV7-9 to TRBJ2-4; D not certain. CDR3 length equals 16 residues. V lost 2 bases and J lost 5, with 16 bases in between. Germline CDR1 is SEHNR and CDR2 is FQNEAQ (reference sequence). The variable domain in full, with the rest retrieved from reference TRBV7-9 and TRBJ2-4, is DTGVSQNPRHKITKRGQNVTFRCDPISEHNRLYWYRQTLGQGPEFLTYFQNEAQLEKSRLLSDRFSAERPKGSFSTLEIQRTEQGDSAMYLCASSLSTGRHQNIQYFGAGTRLSVL.

The CDR3 bases are TGTGCCAGCAGCCCATCGAACCTGGGCCCAGATACGCAGTATTTT. It specifies CASSPSNLGPDTQYF. V is TRBV7-3 and J is TRBJ2-3; unclear D gene. The CDR3 contains 15 residues. Germline V gene sequence: CDR1 SGHTA, CDR2 FQGTGA. V lost 5 bases, J lost 4 bases, and 16 bases lay in between.

This clonotype came up a few times. The V and J genes are TRBV7-2 and TRBJ2-3; no firm D call. The CDR3 consists of 16 residues. The V gene's germline CDR1 is SGHTA and CDR2 FQGNSA. V was shortened by 1 base and J by 4 bases, with 15 bases between the two germline ends. CDR3 sequence reads: CASSLGNSVQADTQYF. CDR3 in DNA: TGTGCCAGCAGCTTAGGGAACTCGGTACAAGCAGATACGCAGTATTTT.

This clonotype showed up just a few times. This chain links TRBV5-6 with TRBJ2-1, with D unresolved. V was clipped by 1 base and J by 15 bases, with 20 bases between them. Germline CDR1 SGHDT, CDR2 YYEEEE. The CDR3 has 14 amino acids. The CDR3 loop reads CASSLRDYALRAFF. For the CDR3, the DNA is TGTGCCAGCAGCTTGAGGGATTATGCCCTAAGAGCGTTCTTC.

This clonotype appeared many times. The chain has TRBV20-1 and TRBJ2-3; 10 bases map to TRBD2. Germline V gives CDR1 DFQATT, CDR2 SNEGSKA (reference sequence). Germline trimming cut 3 bases from V and 2 bases from J; bases unmatched to any gene: 8. This CDR3 spans 16 amino acids. CDR3 sequence: CSASHPSGGVTDTQYF. The CDR3 DNA reads TGCAGTGCTAGCCACCCTAGCGGGGGTGTCACAGATACGCAGTATTTT.

The genes are TRBV14 and TRBJ2-5; 7 nucleotides line up with TRBD1. This CDR3 has 14 amino acids. Looked up from germline, CDR1 is SGHDN and CDR2 is FVKESK. V shed 2 bases and J 3 bases; nucleotides not matched to a gene: 3. As DNA, the CDR3 is TGTGCCAGCAGCCAAAACAGGGGTAAAGAGACCCAGTACTTC. Residues: CASSQNRGKETQYF.

The genes are TRBV27 and TRBJ2-1; the D call may be TRBD1 or TRBD2 (7 bases each). There are 17 residues in the CDR3. Germline V gene lookup returns CDR1 MNHEY and CDR2 SMNVEV (reference sequence). Between the trimmed V and J ends, which lost 2 bases and 8 bases, there was a span of 22 bases. CDR3 protein: CASSLGWGRGRSDEQFF. The CDR3, as DNA: TGTGCCAGCAGTTTAGGTTGGGGGAGGGGGCGCTCGGATGAGCAGTTCTTC.

The chain links TRBV6-5 to TRBJ1-5; no firm D call. Trimming removed 4 bases at V and 4 bases at J, with 14 bases between. Germline CDR1 and CDR2: MNHEY and SVGAGI. The CDR3 extends over 15 amino acids. For the CDR3, the DNA is TGTGCCAGCAGTTTAAACTTCGAGGGAAATCAGCCCCAGCATTTT. This encodes CASSLNFEGNQPQHF.

This clonotype has at least ten counts. The chain's CDR3 is CASSLSNEQFF. CDR3 sequence (DNA): TGTGCCAGCAGCTTGAGCAATGAGCAGTTCTTC. The chain links TRBV7-9 to TRBJ2-1; no clear D gene. V was shortened by 3 bases and J by 6 bases, with 3 bases between the two germline ends. Germline CDR1 and CDR2: SEHNR and FQNEAQ (reference sequence). The CDR3 loop spans 11 amino acids.

This clonotype was recorded a few times. The V and J genes are TRBV20-1 and TRBJ2-7; D might be TRBD1 (5 bases). The V and J ends lost 1 base and 3 bases respectively, with 7 bases between them. CDR3 length: 12 residues. Germline-derived CDR1 and CDR2 are DFQATT and SNEGSKA (reference sequence). CDR3 residues: CSARGQYYEQYF. CDR3 nucleotide sequence: TGCAGTGCTAGAGGACAGTACTACGAGCAGTACTTC.

The chain joins TRBV4-3 to TRBJ1-1; D ambiguous. CDR3 length: 14 residues. Germline loops: CDR1 LGHNA, CDR2 YSLEER. The V end was cut by 3 bases, the J end by 7 bases, with 15 bases between. The CDR3 DNA follows: TGCGCCAGCAGCCAGTTAGGCCGAATGGGTGAAGCTTTCTTT. Translation gives CASSQLGRMGEAFF.

The chain couples TRBV7-9 to TRBJ2-4; D not resolved. The CDR3 spans 15 residues. Germline-derived CDR1 and CDR2 are SEHNR and FQNEAQ (reference sequence). V lost 5 bases and J 0 bases, leaving 11 bases between the germline ends. CDR3 sequence: CASSGDVRAKNIQYF. CDR3 nucleotide sequence: TGTGCCAGCAGCGGTGATGTCCGAGCCAAAAACATTCAGTACTTC.

The V call is TRBV15, the J call TRBJ2-7; perhaps TRBD2 as D (6 bases). The CDR3 covers 13 residues. Deletions cut 1 base from V and 6 bases from J, with 10 bases between. Germline lookup yields CDR1 LNHNV and CDR2 YYDKDF (reference sequence). The CDR3 here is CATSRVRGGEQYV. The CDR3 DNA sequence: TGTGCCACCAGCAGAGTTCGGGGAGGCGAGCAGTACGTC.

This clonotype occurred a few times. The chain recombines TRBV28 with TRBJ1-6, with 7 bases aligning to TRBD1. The CDR3 extends over 15 amino acids. V gave up 1 base and J gave up 5 bases; unmatched junction bases: 2. Germline loops: CDR1 MDHEN, CDR2 SYDVKM. Here the CDR3 DNA reads TGTGCCAGCAGTTTATCCGGGACAGATAATTCACCCCTCCACTTT. Amino acids: CASSLSGTDNSPLHF.

The chain has TRBV11-2 and TRBJ2-1, with TRBD1 matching over 8 bases. Germline values: CDR1 SGHAT, CDR2 FQNNGV. The CDR3 spans 13 residues. J gave up 7 bases and V 5 bases, and 4 bases lay outside the gene matches. CDR3 bases: TGTGCCAGCAGCCACAGACAGGGGAATGAGCAGTTCTTC. This translates into CASSHRQGNEQFF.

This clonotype was seen ten or more times. The J gene is TRBJ2-7, the V gene TRBV20-1, with D hard to call. Trimming shortened V by 6 bases and J by 0 bases, and 6 bases separated the two germline ends. Germline V lookup: CDR1 DFQATT, CDR2 SNEGSKA (reference sequence). This CDR3 has 11 amino acids. The CDR3 spells CSALDSYEQYF. CDR3 DNA: TGCAGTGCGCTGGACTCCTACGAGCAGTACTTC.

This clonotype was seen only a few times. No conserved phenylalanine or tryptophan ends this CDR3, so it is likely a read error. The DNA is left out, because the CDR3 cannot be placed on it with certainty; the CDR3 is given as TCRdb lists it. CDR3 protein: CATSSGGLAVL. The V gene is TRBV15, the J gene TRBJ2-5; TRBD2, the table's D call, lacks a check against the DNA. Germline CDR1 and CDR2: LNHNV and YYDKDF (reference sequence). The CDR3 comprises 11 residues, both ends counted.